The next 25 T cell receptor beta chains were all read from a single sample in a study of blood T cell repertoires in COVID-19. The protocol was immunoSEQ multiplex PCR, while the TCRdb copy is restricted to in-frame clones and leaves out a portion. The data show roughly 250,000 clones, around 81% seen once. The sample consisted of peripheral blood. These receptors were obtained from a woman in her sixties or seventies with active or convalescent COVID-19.

This clone has at least ten counts. The J gene is TRBJ2-1, the V gene TRBV6-4, with 11 positions matching TRBD2. V shed 6 bases and J 8 bases; nucleotides not matched to a gene: 12. The V gene's germline CDR1 is MRHNA and CDR2 SNTAGT. The CDR3 consists of 16 residues. The CDR3 DNA reads TGTGCCAGCAGCGGCCTTAGCGGGGGGGCATCAGATGAGCAGTTCTTC. It specifies CASSGLSGGASDEQFF.

The chain has TRBV10-2 and TRBJ1-1; the D gene is possibly TRBD1 (6 bases). Deletions cut 0 bases from V and 6 bases from J, with 14 bases between. CDR3 length equals 15 residues. Germline CDR1 WSHSY, CDR2 SAAADI. The CDR3 nucleotides are TGCGCCAGCAGTGAGTCGAGAACAGGGACGGCTGAAGCTTTCTTT. Amino acids: CASSESRTGTAEAFF.

This clone was counted once. The chain employs TRBV6-1 and TRBJ1-2; no definite D call. The V end lost 0 bases, the J end lost 4 bases, and 3 bases lay between the germline ends. The CDR3 sequence is 12 residues long. Per the germline V gene, CDR1 is MNHNS and CDR2 is SASEGT. In DNA, the CDR3 is TGTGCCAGCAGTGAAGCTATCTATGGCTACACCTTC. This codes for CASSEAIYGYTF.

The CDR3 reads CASSLVMSRSGANVLTF. As DNA, the CDR3 is TGTGCCAGCAGCTTAGTGATGAGCCGATCTGGGGCCAACGTCCTGACTTTC. The rearrangement uses TRBV7-2 and TRBJ2-6, with no clear D. Looked up from germline, CDR1 is SGHTA and CDR2 is FQGNSA. With 1 base removed from V and 1 base from J, the gap between germline ends came to 11 bases. The CDR3 covers 17 residues. Looking up the rest from reference TRBV7-2 and TRBJ2-6 gives the full variable domain: GAGVSQSPSNKVTEKGKDVELRCDPISGHTALYWYRQSLGQGLEFLIYFQGNSAPDKSGLPSDRFSAERTGGSVSTLTIQRTQQEDSAVYLCASSLVMSRSGANVLTFGAGSRLTVL.

The rearrangement uses TRBV3-1 (or the pseudogene TRBV3-2) and TRBJ2-7, with D perhaps matching TRBD2 (6 bases). This CDR3 is 15 amino acids long. Germline CDR1 is LGHDT and CDR2 is YNNKEL (reference sequence). Trimming removed 4 bases at V and 0 bases at J, with 13 bases between. As DNA, the CDR3 is TGTGCCAGCAGCCCTTCCCGGGACTTCTCCTACGAGCAGTACTTC. The encoded protein is CASSPSRDFSYEQYF.

This chain connects TRBV11-2 to TRBJ2-1; 9 bases map to TRBD1. Germline V gene lookup returns CDR1 SGHAT and CDR2 FQNNGV. The CDR3 is made up of 16 amino acids. With V trimmed by 2 bases and J by 7 bases, 9 bases remained unmatched. CDR3 sequence (DNA): TGTGCCAGCAGCTTACCGGGACAGGGAATGAGGAATGAGCAGTTCTTC. It codes for CASSLPGQGMRNEQFF.

The chain has TRBV9 and TRBJ2-7, with 9 positions matching TRBD1. J was trimmed by 3 bases and V by 3 bases; bases with no gene match: 13. Germline values: CDR1 SGDLS, CDR2 YYNGEE. This CDR3 is 17 amino acids long. The chain's CDR3 is CASSAPPGTGSHYEQYV. The CDR3 nucleotides are TGTGCCAGCAGCGCCCCCCCCGGGACAGGGTCCCACTACGAGCAGTACGTC.

The chain recombines TRBV15 with TRBJ2-1; 7 positions agree with TRBD2. Germline CDR1 LNHNV, CDR2 YYDKDF (reference sequence). With 1 base clipped from V and 7 bases from J, the junction kept 1 base outside the gene matches. The CDR3 consists of 13 residues. The CDR3 coding sequence is TGTGCCACCAGCAGAGCGCGGGAGAATGAGCAGTTCTTC. It yields the protein CATSRARENEQFF.

The V call is TRBV11-1, the J call TRBJ2-1, with a possible D match to TRBD2 (6 bases). Germline loops: CDR1 SGHAT, CDR2 FQDESV (reference sequence). The V end was cut by 5 bases, the J end by 6 bases, with 20 bases between. CDR3 length: 16 amino acids. The CDR3 DNA reads as TGTGCCAGCAGCCAAGGAGCTAGCGTAGGGTTCAATGAGCAGTTCTTC. This encodes CASSQGASVGFNEQFF.

The chain employs TRBV2 and TRBJ2-1; 12 bases are a match to TRBD2. The CDR3 runs 16 residues. The V and J ends lost 6 bases and 5 bases, in that order; junction bases with no gene match: 8. CDR1 is SNHLY and CDR2 is FYNNEI in the germline V gene. The CDR3 loop is CASSPRLAGGDNEQFF. The CDR3 nucleotides read TGTGCCAGCAGCCCCCGGCTAGCGGGGGGGGACAATGAGCAGTTCTTC. Variable domain in full (rest from reference TRBV2 and TRBJ2-1): EPEVTQTPSHQVTQMGQEVILRCVPISNHLYFYWYRQILGQKVEFLVSFYNNEISEKSEIFDDQFSVERPDGSNFTLKIRSTKLEDSAMYFCASSPRLAGGDNEQFFGPGTRLTVL.

This clone was observed a single time. The chain is built from TRBV11-2 and TRBJ2-1; 8 nucleotides agree with TRBD2. The germline gives CDR1 SGHAT, CDR2 FQNNGV. CDR3 length: 19 amino acids. V lost 1 base to trimming and J lost 5 bases; unmatched junction nucleotides: 16. The chain's CDR3 is CASSLGQARSGSADNEQFF. The CDR3 coding sequence is TGTGCCAGCAGCTTAGGACAGGCGAGAAGCGGGAGTGCGGACAATGAGCAGTTCTTC.

The chain combines TRBV6-5 with TRBJ2-2, with a weak D call TRBD1 (6 bases). This CDR3 is 14 amino acids long. The V end was cut by 6 bases, the J end by 7 bases, with 15 bases between. Germline CDR1 and CDR2: MNHEY and SVGAGI. The CDR3 loop reads CASSQQGGHGELFF. The CDR3 DNA is TGTGCCAGCAGCCAACAGGGTGGTCACGGGGAGCTGTTTTTT.

This clone was observed a single time. This chain links TRBV5-1 with TRBJ2-2, with D possibly TRBD1 on 5 matching bases. Trimming pared 3 bases from V and 3 bases from J, leaving 9 bases between. Germline V gene sequence: CDR1 SGHRS, CDR2 YFSETQ. The CDR3 extends over 14 amino acids. DNA of the CDR3: TGCGCCAGCAGCTCGCAGGGTTACACCGGGGAGCTGTTTTTT. Amino acid sequence: CASSSQGYTGELFF.

This chain uses TRBV2 with TRBJ2-3; D may be TRBD1 (5 bases). This CDR3 has 15 residues. CDR1 SNHLY and CDR2 FYNNEI come from the germline V gene. The germline V and J ends were trimmed by 6 bases and 0 bases, with 13 bases remaining between them. The CDR3 coding sequence is TGTGCCAGCAGCGTGGGCAGGGCGAGCACAGATACGCAGTATTTT. It specifies CASSVGRASTDTQYF.

The chain uses TRBV3-1 (or the pseudogene TRBV3-2) and TRBJ2-3; possibly TRBD2 for D (6 bases). Germline V gene data show CDR1 as LGHDT and CDR2 as YNNKEL (reference sequence). The V gene lost 3 bases and the J gene lost 0 bases, with 10 bases spanning the gap. The CDR3 consists of 15 residues. The CDR3 is CASSHRAGSTDTQYF. The CDR3 DNA follows: TGTGCCAGCAGCCACCGGGCGGGGAGCACAGATACGCAGTATTTT.

This chain uses TRBV14 with TRBJ2-1; tentative D call: TRBD1 (6 bases). The CDR3 is made up of 17 amino acids. Trimming took 1 base from V and 4 from J, leaving 17 bases between them. Germline V gives CDR1 SGHDN, CDR2 FVKESK. The CDR3 sequence: CASSQGAGAGRYNEQFF. CDR3 bases: TGTGCCAGCAGCCAAGGGGCAGGGGCAGGACGGTACAATGAGCAGTTCTTC.

The chain uses TRBV3-1 (or the pseudogene TRBV3-2) and TRBJ2-5; D is ambiguous. The germline V gene has CDR1 LGHDT and CDR2 YNNKEL (reference sequence). The CDR3 runs to 13 residues. The germline V and J ends were trimmed by 1 base and 7 bases, with 10 bases remaining between them. CDR3: CASSQAIQATQYF. In DNA, the CDR3 is TGTGCCAGCAGCCAAGCGATTCAGGCGACCCAGTACTTC.

In this sample, this clone turned up many times. J is TRBJ2-6 and V is TRBV3-1 (or the pseudogene TRBV3-2), with 7 nucleotides matching TRBD1. Trimming at V came to 1 base and at J to 10 bases, leaving 10 bases not matched to a gene. The CDR3 covers 16 residues. Germline V gene sequence: CDR1 LGHDT, CDR2 YNNKEL (reference sequence). CDR3 region: CASSQGRGRDVNVLTF. CDR3 coding DNA: TGTGCCAGCAGCCAAGGTAGGGGGCGAGACGTAAACGTCCTGACTTTC.

The rearrangement joins TRBV10-3 to TRBJ2-2, with 7 bases lining up with TRBD1. After removal of 3 bases from V and 3 bases from J, the junction contained 4 bases not matched to a gene. Germline CDR1 is ENHRY and CDR2 is SYGVKD. The CDR3 totals 15 residues. The CDR3 DNA reads as TGTGCCATCAGTGAAAGGGGGCCTGACACCGGGGAGCTGTTTTTT. Translation: CAISERGPDTGELFF.

V and J are TRBV18 and TRBJ2-5, with 7 bases fitting TRBD2. Trimming took 2 bases from V and 2 from J; bases not matched to a gene: 8. The CDR3 loop spans 16 amino acids. The germline V gene encodes CDR1 KGHSH and CDR2 LQKENI. CDR3 protein: CASSPRTSGAQETQYF. The CDR3 region has the DNA TGTGCCAGCTCACCAAGGACTAGTGGGGCGCAAGAGACCCAGTACTTC. Based on the CDR3 plus reference TRBV18 and TRBJ2-5, the full variable domain is NAGVMQNPRHLVRRRGQEARLRCSPMKGHSHVYWYRQLPEEGLKFMVYLQKENIIDESGMPKERFSAEFPKEGPSILRIQQVVRGDSAAYFCASSPRTSGAQETQYFGPGTRLLVL.

The genes are TRBV5-1 and TRBJ2-7; 7 nucleotides match TRBD2. The CDR3 spans 13 residues. Germline CDR1 is SGHRS and CDR2 is YFSETQ. Unmatched junction bases numbered 2, after V lost 5 bases and J lost 0 bases. The CDR3 is CASSERGSYEQYF. The DNA for the CDR3 is TGCGCCAGCAGTGAGCGGGGCTCCTACGAGCAGTACTTC.

The gene calls are TRBV18 and TRBJ2-2; 9 nucleotides line up with TRBD1. CDR1 is KGHSH and CDR2 is LQKENI in the germline V gene. The CDR3 runs 17 residues. The V gene end was trimmed by 6 bases and the J gene end by 5 bases; junction bases not matched to a gene: 13. CDR3 residues: CASSLIPGQGSTGELFF. Here the CDR3 DNA reads TGTGCCAGCTCCCTCATTCCGGGACAGGGTTCGACCGGGGAGCTGTTTTTT.

V gene TRBV7-8 combines with J gene TRBJ1-1; unclear D gene. The V and J ends lost 1 base and 11 bases respectively, with 14 bases between them. Germline CDR1 SGHVS, CDR2 FQNEAQ. This CDR3 has 13 amino acids. The chain's CDR3 is CASSLEAWTWAFF. The CDR3 nucleotides are TGTGCCAGCAGCTTAGAAGCTTGGACTTGGGCTTTCTTT.

The rearrangement joins TRBV6-1 to TRBJ1-6; D gene uncertain. From germline, CDR1 is MNHNS and CDR2 SASEGT. This CDR3 is 12 amino acids long. Deletions cut 3 bases from V and 7 bases from J, with 4 bases between. For the CDR3, the DNA is TGTGCCAGCAGTGACGGGAATTCACCCCTCCACTTT. Its translation: CASSDGNSPLHF.

This chain joins TRBV18 and TRBJ2-7, with D perhaps matching TRBD2 (7 bases). There are 12 residues in the CDR3. Trimming cost V 3 bases and J 10 bases, with 13 bases left between them. CDR1 and CDR2 from the germline V gene are KGHSH and LQKENI. The CDR3 protein is CASSPGGGVQYV. CDR3 DNA sequence: TGTGCCAGCTCACCGGGAGGGGGGGTACAGTACGTC.